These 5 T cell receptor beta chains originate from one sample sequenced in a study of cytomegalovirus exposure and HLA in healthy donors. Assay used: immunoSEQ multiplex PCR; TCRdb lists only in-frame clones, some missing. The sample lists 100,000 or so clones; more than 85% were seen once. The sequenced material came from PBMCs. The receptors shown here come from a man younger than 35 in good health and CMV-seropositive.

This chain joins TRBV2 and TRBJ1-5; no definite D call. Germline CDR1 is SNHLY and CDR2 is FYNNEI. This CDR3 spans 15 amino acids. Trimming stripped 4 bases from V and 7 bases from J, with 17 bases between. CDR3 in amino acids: CASSGEGRLGQPQHF. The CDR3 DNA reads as TGTGCCAGCAGTGGGGAGGGCCGACTGGGGCAGCCCCAGCATTTT.

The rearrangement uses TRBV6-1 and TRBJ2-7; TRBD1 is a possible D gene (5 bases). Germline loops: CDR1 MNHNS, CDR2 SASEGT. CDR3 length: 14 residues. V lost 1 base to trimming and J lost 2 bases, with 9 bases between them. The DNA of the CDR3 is TGTGCCAGCAGTGAAGGGGGCAACCCCTACGAGCAGTACTTC. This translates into CASSEGGNPYEQYF.

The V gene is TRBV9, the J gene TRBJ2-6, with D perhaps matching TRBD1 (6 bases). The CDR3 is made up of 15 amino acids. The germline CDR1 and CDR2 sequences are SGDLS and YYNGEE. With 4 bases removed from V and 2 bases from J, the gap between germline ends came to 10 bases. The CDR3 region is CASSPRQAGANVLTF. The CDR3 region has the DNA TGTGCCAGCAGCCCGCGACAGGCTGGGGCCAACGTCCTGACTTTC. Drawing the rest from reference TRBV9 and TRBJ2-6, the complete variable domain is DSGVTQTPKHLITATGQRVTLRCSPRSGDLSVYWYQQSLDQGLQFLIQYYNGEERAKGNILERFSAQQFPDLHSELNLSSLELGDSALYFCASSPRQAGANVLTFGAGSRLTVL.

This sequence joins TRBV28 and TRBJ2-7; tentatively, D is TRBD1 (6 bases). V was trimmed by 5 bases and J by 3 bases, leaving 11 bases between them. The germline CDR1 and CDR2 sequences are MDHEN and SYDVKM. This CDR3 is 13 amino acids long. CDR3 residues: CASSPGQNYEQYF. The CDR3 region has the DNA TGTGCCAGCAGTCCCGGACAGAACTACGAGCAGTACTTC.

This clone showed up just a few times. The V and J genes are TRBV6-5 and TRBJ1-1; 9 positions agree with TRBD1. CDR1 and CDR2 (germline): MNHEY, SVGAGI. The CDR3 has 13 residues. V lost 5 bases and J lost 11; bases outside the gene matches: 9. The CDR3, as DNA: TGTGCCAGCAGTAAGGGACAGGGCGGGTCGGCTTTCTTT. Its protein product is CASSKGQGGSAFF.